This T cell receptor (beta chain) emerged from a study of regulatory T cells in long-lasting Graves disease. Documented time point: persistent/refractory GD, antithyroid drugs over 5 years with positive TRAb. RNA isolated from PBMCs was used to make the TCR library. This CDR3 has 14 amino acids. Looked up from germline, CDR1 is SGHDT and CDR2 is YYEEEE. The V end was cut by 2 bases, the J end by 6 bases, with 12 bases between. Construction of TCR beta libraries relied on iRepertoire HTBI primers and on Arm-PCR targeting CDR3 regions. Via MiXCR, TCRdb re-called the multiplex PCR reads, giving one row per CDR3 protein. The data contain about 290,000 distinct CDR3 sequences, 20% to 25% of them singletons.

Source: peripheral blood mononuclear cells (PBMCs), taken when the disease was refractory, from a patient treated with antithyroid drugs. The V call is TRBV5-6, the J call TRBJ1-5, with D tentatively TRBD1 (5 bases). The sequence derives from a female donor with Graves disease. The CDR3 sequence is CASSFQGGGQPQHF. Written as DNA, the CDR3 is TGTGCCAGCAGCTTTCAGGGAGGCGGTCAGCCCCAGCATTTT.